This T cell receptor beta chain was captured in a study of technical replicates of blood from a few donors. This clone occurred once. Clones were read by immunoSEQ multiplex PCR, and TCRdb kept only the in-frame ones, dropping some. The sample lists about 68,000 clones; 95% to 97% were seen once. Trimming took off 4 bases at V and 9 bases at J, with 7 bases between the two ends. Germline values: CDR1 MNHEY, CDR2 SVGAGI. The CDR3 length is 11 residues. This sequence originates from a human donor in good health. The sequencing sample was made of T cells isolated from PBMCs. The V gene is TRBV6-5, the J gene TRBJ2-1; weak D call: TRBD1 (6 bases). The DNA of the CDR3 is TGTGCCAGCAGTTGGGGGCGTGAGCAGTTCTTC. This gives the protein CASSWGREQFF.